The present entry profiles one T cell receptor (beta chain) with its context. Its specificity is not known. Per germline, CDR1 SGHAT and CDR2 FQNNGV. The germline V and J ends were trimmed by 1 base and 11 bases, with 11 bases remaining between them. The CDR3 spans 12 residues. Profiling relied on immunoSEQ multiplex PCR, and the TCRdb table lists in-frame clones only, not all of them. The sample has more than 85,000 clones; over 75% are singletons. The sample is drawn from a study of T cell responses to AZD1222 COVID-19 vaccine. Study-level points and caveats: Repertoire sampling happened only post peak T cell response. Nearly half of spike-specific TCRs reportedly target unmutated variant regions. Donors were chiefly white British, with a greater number of females, and clonal diversity was perhaps underestimated. Spike-spanning, vaccine-associated CD4 TCRs were dominant at 160-218 and 743-854.

The specimen was peripheral blood, collected on day 0 of AZD1222 vaccination. The chain is built from TRBV11-2 and TRBJ2-5, with TRBD2 as a possible D gene (5 bases). The sequence was obtained from an adult in good health. Here the CDR3 reads CASSLAQLEQYF. For the CDR3, the DNA is TGTGCCAGCAGCTTAGCCCAACTAGAACAGTACTTC. Together with reference TRBV11-2 and TRBJ2-5, the CDR3 gives the full variable domain: EAGVAQSPRYKIIEKRQSVAFWCNPISGHATLYWYQQILGQGPKLLIQFQNNGVVDDSQLPKDRFSAERLKGVDSTLKIQPAKLEDSAVYLCASSLAQLEQYFGPGTRLLVL.